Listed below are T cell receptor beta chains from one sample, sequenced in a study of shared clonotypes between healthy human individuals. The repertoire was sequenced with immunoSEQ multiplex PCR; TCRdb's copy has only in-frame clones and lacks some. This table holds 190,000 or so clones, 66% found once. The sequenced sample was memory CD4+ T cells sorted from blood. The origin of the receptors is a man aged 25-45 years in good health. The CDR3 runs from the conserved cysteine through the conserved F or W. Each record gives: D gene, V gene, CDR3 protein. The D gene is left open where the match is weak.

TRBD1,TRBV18,CASSPSTSGQGGYGYTF
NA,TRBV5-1,CASGDGATDTQYF
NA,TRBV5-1,CASSSGLINNEQFF
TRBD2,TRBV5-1,CASSLGRGDRSYEQYF
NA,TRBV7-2,CASSLREKDTQYF
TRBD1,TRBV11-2,CASSRRTGKISEQFF
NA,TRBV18,CASSRGGNQPQHF
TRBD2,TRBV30,CAWSGNIAGPPYEQYF
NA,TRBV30,CAWSPQAGGYTF
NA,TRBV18,CASSPKGNEKLFF
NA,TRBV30,CAWSEGQSTDTQYF
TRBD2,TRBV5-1,CASTVGLVFTGELFF
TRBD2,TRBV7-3,CASSGPGLAGVYEQFF
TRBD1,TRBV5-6,CASSLRQGKHEQFF
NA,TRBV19,CASSIVLGAYEQYF
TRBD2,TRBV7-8,CASSLTSGSSYEQYF
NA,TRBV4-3,CASSQSGTSANYEQYF
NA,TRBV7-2,CASSRTGTYEQYF
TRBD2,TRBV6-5,CASRVAGLTDTQYF
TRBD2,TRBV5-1,CASSHAGGPKGTDTQYF
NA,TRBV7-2,CASSLAGNNEQFF
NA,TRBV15,CATSRDFGGTDTQYF
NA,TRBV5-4,CASSLDGLRKANVLTF
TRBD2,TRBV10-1,CASSESISGGGGDEQFF
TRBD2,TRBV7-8,CASSARGQRDRRLAGAYNEQFF
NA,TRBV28,CASSRWSGNQPQHF
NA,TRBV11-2,CASMIYVRAEAFF
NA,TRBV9,CASSAGTLGSNEQFF
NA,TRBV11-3,CASSIGTVYEQYF
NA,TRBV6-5,CASSSYLLRETQYF
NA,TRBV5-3,CARSLNRGRNEQFF
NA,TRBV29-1,CSVELSPGETQYF
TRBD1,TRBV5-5,CASTQGVAGNTIYF
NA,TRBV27,CASSLTSLVNTEAFF
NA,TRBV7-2,CASSRQETQYF
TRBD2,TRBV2,CASRWEGTSQEQFF
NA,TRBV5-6,CASSPMGGQPQHF
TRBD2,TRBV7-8,CASSQPRNSSGRGSYEQYF
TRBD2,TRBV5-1,CASSLGTSVAYEQYF
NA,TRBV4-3,CASSQGGNKNIQYF
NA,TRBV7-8,CASSTRQEREQYF
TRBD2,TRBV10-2,CASSEFGSGVIYEQYF
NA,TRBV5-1,CASSPGMGPGTNYGYTF
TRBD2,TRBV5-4,CASSLGGTSGGSTDTQYF
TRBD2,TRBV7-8,CASSLRRTSGRLYEQYF
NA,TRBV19,CASTPRRDFRELFF
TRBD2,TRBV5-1,CASSPSGTRADTQYF
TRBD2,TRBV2,CASRSGTSAGLGEQFF